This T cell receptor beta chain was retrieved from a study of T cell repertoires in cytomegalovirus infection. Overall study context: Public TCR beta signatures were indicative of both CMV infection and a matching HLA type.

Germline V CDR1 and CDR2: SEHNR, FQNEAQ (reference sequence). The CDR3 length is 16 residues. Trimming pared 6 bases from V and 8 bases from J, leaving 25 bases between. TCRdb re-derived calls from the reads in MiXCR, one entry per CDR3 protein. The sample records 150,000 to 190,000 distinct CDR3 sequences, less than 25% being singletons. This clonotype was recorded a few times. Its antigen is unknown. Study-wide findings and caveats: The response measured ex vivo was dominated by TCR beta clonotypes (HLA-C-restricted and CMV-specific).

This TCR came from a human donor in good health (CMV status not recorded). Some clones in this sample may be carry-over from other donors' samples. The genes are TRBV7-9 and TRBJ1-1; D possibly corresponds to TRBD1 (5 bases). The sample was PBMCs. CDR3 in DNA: TGTGCCAGCAGGCCGTCGCTGAGGGGAGCAGCTGAGGAAGCTTTCTTT. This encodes CASRPSLRGAAEEAFF.